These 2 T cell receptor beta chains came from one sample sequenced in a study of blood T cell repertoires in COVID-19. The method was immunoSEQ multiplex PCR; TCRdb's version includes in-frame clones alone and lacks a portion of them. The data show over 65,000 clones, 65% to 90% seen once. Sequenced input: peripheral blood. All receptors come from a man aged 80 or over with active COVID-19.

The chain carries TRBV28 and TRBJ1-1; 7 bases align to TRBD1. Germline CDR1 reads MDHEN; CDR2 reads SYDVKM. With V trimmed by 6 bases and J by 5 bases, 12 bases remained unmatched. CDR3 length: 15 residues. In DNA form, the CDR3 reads TGTGCCAGCAGGGGGGGCGACAGGGCAGATACTGAAGCTTTCTTT. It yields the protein CASRGGDRADTEAFF. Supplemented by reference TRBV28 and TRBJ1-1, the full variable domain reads DVKVTQSSRYLVKRTGEKVFLECVQDMDHENMFWYRQDPGLGLRLIYFSYDVKMKEKGDIPEGYSVSREKKERFSLILESASTNQTSMYLCASRGGDRADTEAFFGQGTRLTVV.

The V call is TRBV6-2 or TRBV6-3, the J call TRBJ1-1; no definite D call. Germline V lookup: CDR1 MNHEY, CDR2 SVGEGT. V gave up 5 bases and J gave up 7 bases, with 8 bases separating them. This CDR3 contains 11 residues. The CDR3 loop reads CASSARDEAFF. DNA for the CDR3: TGTGCCAGCAGTGCCCGGGATGAAGCTTTCTTT.